This TCR beta chain came from a study of T cell repertoires in cytomegalovirus infection. This CDR3 is 14 amino acids long. J gave up 2 bases and V 6 bases, and 5 bases lay outside the gene matches. CDR1 is MNHNS, CDR2 SASEGT, per germline. This clonotype was recorded many times. No antigen is known for it. TCRdb re-derived calls from the reads in MiXCR, one entry per CDR3 protein. The repertoire holds around 750,000 distinct CDR3 sequences, with approximately 30% as singletons. V gene TRBV6-1 combines with J gene TRBJ2-7; 9 bases fit TRBD1. The sequence came from a human donor in good health (CMV status not recorded). Some clones in this sample may be carry-over from other donors' samples. Sequenced material: cultured CD8+ T cells from PBMCs, taken from culture after CMV antigen stimulation. CDR3 residues: CASRDRGATYEQYV. DNA for the CDR3: TGTGCCAGCAGGGACAGGGGCGCCACCTACGAGCAGTACGTC.